These 20 T cell receptor beta chains originate from one sample sequenced in a study of blood T cell repertoires in COVID-19. Sequenced by immunoSEQ multiplex PCR; TCRdb stores in-frame clones only, minus some. This sample has 150,000 to 200,000 clones, with around nine tenths found just once. Material: peripheral blood. The receptors were sampled from a man aged 65 to 85 with acute or convalescent COVID-19.

In DNA, the CDR3 is TGCGCCAGCAGCTTTTGGGCGGACAGGGGTGAAGATGAGCAGTTCTTC. Its translation is CASSFWADRGEDEQFF. The rearrangement links TRBV5-1 to TRBJ2-1; TRBD1 aligns across 9 bases. CDR3 length equals 16 residues. J was trimmed by 8 bases and V by 2 bases; bases with no gene match: 11. Germline lookup yields CDR1 SGHRS and CDR2 YFSETQ.

This CDR3 reads CASSLFPAGTGFYNSPLHF. CDR3 DNA: TGTGCCAGCAGTTTATTCCCAGCCGGGACAGGGTTCTATAATTCACCCCTCCACTTT. V usage is TRBV28 and J usage is TRBJ1-6; TRBD1 matches 9 bases. Germline values: CDR1 MDHEN, CDR2 SYDVKM. Losses at the gene ends were 1 base for V and 3 bases for J; bases not matched to a gene: 10. CDR3 length equals 19 residues.

This chain joins TRBV7-9 and TRBJ2-2; 8 nucleotides line up with TRBD1. Unmatched junction bases numbered 9, after V lost 5 bases and J lost 7 bases. The CDR3 is 15 residues long. CDR1 is SEHNR, CDR2 FQNEAQ, per germline (reference sequence). For the CDR3, the DNA is TGTGCCAGCAGCCCCAGGGGGCGCGAGGTCGGGGAGCTGTTTTTT. It specifies CASSPRGREVGELFF.

This sequence joins TRBV9 and TRBJ1-1; no definite D call. Trimming removed 2 bases at V and 0 bases at J, with 11 bases between. The CDR3 length is 15 residues. The V gene's germline CDR1 is SGDLS and CDR2 YYNGEE. This chain's CDR3 is CASSVLGVLNTEAFF. DNA of the CDR3: TGTGCCAGCAGCGTCCTGGGAGTGTTGAACACTGAAGCTTTCTTT.

The chain combines TRBV29-1 with TRBJ1-3; D might be TRBD1 (5 bases). There are 14 residues in the CDR3. V was cut by 1 base and J by 2 bases, with 9 bases left in between. Germline V gene sequence: CDR1 SQVTM, CDR2 ANQGSEA. The DNA of the CDR3 is TGCAGCGTTGAAGGACAGCTGGCTGGAAACACCATATATTTT. Its protein product is CSVEGQLAGNTIYF.

The chain couples TRBV5-1 to TRBJ2-5, with 9 bases identical to TRBD1. Germline values: CDR1 SGHRS, CDR2 YFSETQ. The CDR3 consists of 14 residues. J was trimmed by 1 base and V by 4 bases; bases with no gene match: 2. CDR3 protein: CASSPDRGQETQYF. The CDR3 DNA sequence: TGCGCCAGCAGCCCGGACAGGGGCCAAGAGACCCAGTACTTC.

This chain links TRBV7-9 with TRBJ1-2; D possibly corresponds to TRBD1 (5 bases). The CDR3 has 14 amino acids. The germline V gene has CDR1 SEHNR and CDR2 FQNEAQ (reference sequence). V lost 8 bases to trimming and J lost 7 bases, with 20 bases between them. In DNA, the CDR3 is TGTGCCAGCCACCCCAGGGCTGTAGTCGGTGGCTACACCTTC. It translates to CASHPRAVVGGYTF.

The J gene is TRBJ2-1, the V gene TRBV7-3, with 10 positions matching TRBD2. The CDR3 runs 15 residues. Germline V lookup: CDR1 SGHTA, CDR2 FQGTGA. The junction had 5 bases not matched to a gene; V was cut back by 5 bases and J by 4 bases. The CDR3 protein is CASSPRLAGYNEQFF. DNA for the CDR3: TGTGCCAGCAGCCCTCGACTAGCGGGTTACAATGAGCAGTTCTTC.

The chain uses TRBV24-1 and TRBJ1-5; 7 bases align to TRBD1. V was pared by 3 bases and J by 3 bases, with 7 bases of the junction left unmatched. Germline V gives CDR1 KGHDR, CDR2 SFDVKD. The CDR3 has 16 amino acids. The CDR3 region is CATSDPHGQDNQPQHF. The CDR3 nucleotides are TGTGCCACCAGTGATCCCCACGGACAGGACAATCAGCCCCAGCATTTT.

V gene TRBV4-1 combines with J gene TRBJ2-7, with a possible D match to TRBD2 (7 bases). The CDR3 runs 18 residues. Trimming stripped 0 bases from V and 0 bases from J, with 18 bases between. Germline CDR1 and CDR2: MGHRA and YSYEKL. The CDR3 spells CASSQDLGGLADSYEQYF. CDR3 nucleotides: TGCGCCAGCAGCCAAGATTTAGGGGGTCTAGCGGACTCCTACGAGCAGTACTTC.

The chain joins TRBV7-9 to TRBJ1-5; D is undetermined. V lost 5 bases and J lost 4, with 9 bases in between. The CDR3 extends over 13 amino acids. From germline, CDR1 is SEHNR and CDR2 FQNEAQ (reference sequence). Here the CDR3 reads CASSPNKNQPQHF. The CDR3, as DNA: TGTGCCAGCAGCCCCAACAAAAATCAGCCCCAGCATTTT.

The chain couples TRBV28 to TRBJ1-1; perhaps TRBD1 as D (5 bases). Trimming removed 6 bases at V and 9 bases at J, with 17 bases between. The germline gives CDR1 MDHEN, CDR2 SYDVKM. The CDR3 is 13 amino acids. The CDR3 sequence is CASSHPQGSQAFF. Here the CDR3 DNA reads TGTGCCAGCAGCCACCCCCAGGGAAGCCAAGCTTTCTTT.

This chain uses TRBV6-2 or TRBV6-3 with TRBJ1-4; 9 bases are shared with TRBD1. CDR1 and CDR2 from the germline V gene are MNHEY and SVGEGT. This CDR3 is built from 13 residues. Losses at the gene ends were 5 bases for V and 16 bases for J; bases not matched to a gene: 11. CDR3 nucleotide sequence: TGTGCCAGCAGTAATCCCCGGGACAGGGAAAAGTTTTTT. Translating it yields CASSNPRDREKFF.

V and J are TRBV9 and TRBJ2-7; a possible D gene is TRBD2 (7 bases). Germline CDR1 and CDR2: SGDLS and YYNGEE. The V end was cut by 0 bases, the J end by 6 bases, with 16 bases between. The CDR3 contains 15 residues. The CDR3 DNA reads as TGTGCCAGCAGCGTAGCTGGCTCCCGGGGGGCCGAGCAGTACTTC. Its protein product is CASSVAGSRGAEQYF.

The chain joins TRBV19 to TRBJ1-6; 9 nucleotides match TRBD1. The length of the CDR3 is 14 residues. Germline lookup yields CDR1 LNHDA and CDR2 SQIVND (reference sequence). J lost 7 bases, V lost 6 bases, and 4 bases had no gene match. The CDR3 DNA reads TGTGCCAGTAGGTCGGGACAGGGAAATTCACCCCTCCACTTT. It specifies CASRSGQGNSPLHF.

This chain joins TRBV5-4 and TRBJ1-1, with TRBD1 matching over 8 bases. Germline CDR1 reads SGHNT; CDR2 reads YYREEE (reference sequence). The CDR3 sequence is 14 residues long. Trimming took 6 bases from V and 5 from J; bases not matched to a gene: 9. CDR3 region: CASKRQGTGTEAFF. The CDR3 DNA sequence: TGTGCCAGCAAAAGACAGGGGACGGGGACTGAAGCTTTCTTT.

This clone appeared a single time. The chain recombines TRBV4-3 with TRBJ1-6; 12 nucleotides align to TRBD1. Germline V lookup: CDR1 LGHNA, CDR2 YSLEER. CDR3 length: 17 amino acids. V shed 3 bases and J 9 bases; nucleotides not matched to a gene: 9. In DNA form, the CDR3 reads TGCGCCAGCAGCCATACAATCCGGGACAGGGGGCGTTCACCCCTCCACTTT. Residues: CASSHTIRDRGRSPLHF.

The V and J genes are TRBV5-1 and TRBJ2-5, with 10 positions matching TRBD1. The CDR3 is 15 amino acids. V was clipped by 0 bases and J by 5 bases; unmatched bases: 4. In germline, CDR1 is SGHRS, CDR2 YFSETQ. CDR3 sequence reads: CASSLGQGAEETQYF. The CDR3 nucleotides read TGCGCCAGCAGCTTGGGACAGGGGGCGGAGGAGACCCAGTACTTC.

This sequence joins TRBV6-5 and TRBJ1-2, with 10 bases matching TRBD1. Germline assignment: CDR1 MNHEY and CDR2 SVGAGI. The CDR3 has 13 amino acids. J lost 7 bases, V lost 5 bases, and 4 bases had no gene match. CDR3 in DNA: TGTGCCAGCAGTCTCGACAGGGGGCTTGGCTACACCTTC. Encoded protein: CASSLDRGLGYTF.

The J gene is TRBJ1-6, the V gene TRBV3-1 (or the pseudogene TRBV3-2); 9 bases line up with TRBD1. Germline V gives CDR1 LGHDT, CDR2 YNNKEL (reference sequence). There are 15 residues in the CDR3. The V segment lost 2 bases and the J segment 9 bases; nucleotides outside the gene matches: 5. CDR3 amino acids: CASSQLGQGGSPLHF. DNA for the CDR3: TGTGCCAGCAGCCAACTGGGACAGGGAGGTTCACCCCTCCACTTT.